The 13 T cell receptor beta chains presented below share a single source sample, sequenced in a study of T cell responses to AZD1222 COVID-19 vaccine. The data were produced by immunoSEQ multiplex PCR, yet TCRdb's version contains in-frame clones alone and is incomplete. The repertoire holds some 94,000 clones, around 94% seen once, with about 12% in the top ten. The sample here was peripheral blood, taken on day 0 of AZD1222 vaccination. The source is an adult in good health.

The chain is built from TRBV10-1 and TRBJ1-6; no clear D. The V end was cut by 7 bases, the J end by 8 bases, with 12 bases between. Per the germline V gene, CDR1 is WNHNN and CDR2 is SYGVQD (reference sequence). This CDR3 has 13 amino acids. CDR3 coding DNA: TGCGCCAGCACGATCTGGAGTGATTCACCCCTCCACTTT. Protein sequence: CASTIWSDSPLHF.

This rearrangement joins TRBV29-1 to TRBJ1-1, with no clear D. Trimming stripped 4 bases from V and 1 base from J, with 10 bases between. Germline assignment: CDR1 SQVTM and CDR2 ANQGSEA. CDR3 length: 13 amino acids. CDR3 sequence (DNA): TGCAGCGTTGTGAACAGCGAGAACACTGAAGCTTTCTTT. Translating it yields CSVVNSENTEAFF.

The rearrangement joins TRBV3-1 (or the pseudogene TRBV3-2) to TRBJ2-1; maybe TRBD2 (5 bases). Germline CDR1 reads LGHDT; CDR2 reads YNNKEL (reference sequence). V lost 4 bases, J lost 7 bases, and 8 bases lay in between. CDR3 length equals 12 residues. This chain's CDR3 is CASSPTGNEQFF. The CDR3, as DNA: TGTGCCAGCAGCCCGACGGGAAATGAGCAGTTCTTC.

This clone was found a few times. The chain couples TRBV19 to TRBJ2-7, with a weak D call TRBD2 (5 bases). CDR3 length equals 13 residues. Between the trimmed V and J ends, which lost 3 bases and 7 bases, there was a span of 13 bases. CDR1 is LNHDA and CDR2 is SQIVND in the germline V gene (reference sequence). CDR3 in amino acids: CASSIAGLGEQYF. The CDR3 DNA reads TGTGCCAGTAGTATTGCTGGACTGGGGGAGCAGTACTTC.

The gene calls are TRBV24-1 and TRBJ1-5, with D unclear. This CDR3 has 14 residues. Trimming took 4 bases from V and 5 from J, leaving 11 bases between them. CDR1 KGHDR and CDR2 SFDVKD come from the germline V gene. CDR3 amino acids: CATSDPRTDQPQHF. The CDR3 DNA reads as TGTGCCACCAGTGACCCGCGGACCGATCAGCCCCAGCATTTT.

The V and J genes are TRBV28 and TRBJ2-1; D not certain. This CDR3 region has 13 residues. In germline, CDR1 is MDHEN, CDR2 SYDVKM. The ends were cut back, 7 bases at V and 8 bases at J, with 15 bases in the middle. The DNA for the CDR3 is TGTGCCAGCACCCTTTTCCGGATGGATGAGCAGTTCTTC. It translates to CASTLFRMDEQFF.

This clone was recorded only once. The chain carries TRBV27 and TRBJ2-7; weak D call: TRBD1 (5 bases). This CDR3 region has 15 residues. V lost 6 bases and J 0 bases, leaving 15 bases between the germline ends. Germline-derived CDR1 and CDR2 are MNHEY and SMNVEV (reference sequence). CDR3 in amino acids: CASSEGDAFSYEQYF. The CDR3 coding sequence is TGTGCCAGCAGCGAAGGGGATGCCTTCTCCTACGAGCAGTACTTC.

V gene TRBV6-2 or TRBV6-3 combines with J gene TRBJ2-1, with 9 bases fitting TRBD2. Unmatched junction bases numbered 7, after V lost 0 bases and J lost 7 bases. CDR3 length equals 16 residues. Germline CDR1 and CDR2: MNHEY and SVGEGT. CDR3 sequence (DNA): TGTGCCAGCAGTTACTCTAAGCGGGAGGTATCAAATGAGCAGTTCTTC. It translates to CASSYSKREVSNEQFF.

This chain joins TRBV5-6 and TRBJ1-2; TRBD1 is a possible D gene (6 bases). This CDR3 has 18 amino acids. V was shortened by 0 bases and J by 0 bases, with 18 bases between the two germline ends. Germline V gives CDR1 SGHDT, CDR2 YYEEEE. CDR3 sequence reads: CASSLEGGLLYSNYGYTF. The CDR3 bases are TGTGCCAGCAGCTTGGAAGGGGGACTACTTTATTCTAACTATGGCTACACCTTC.

CDR3 residues: CASSLFGSYEQYF. Here the CDR3 DNA reads TGTGCCAGCAGTTTGTTTGGGAGCTACGAGCAGTACTTC. The chain recombines TRBV27 with TRBJ2-7; possible D gene TRBD2, 5 bases. Deletions cut 3 bases from V and 3 bases from J, with 9 bases between. The CDR3 contains 13 residues. Germline V CDR1 and CDR2: MNHEY, SMNVEV (reference sequence).

The genes are TRBV7-9 and TRBJ2-1, with TRBD2 identical over 7 bases. After removal of 3 bases from V and 9 bases from J, the junction contained 11 bases not matched to a gene. Germline assignment: CDR1 SEHNR and CDR2 FQNEAQ (reference sequence). The CDR3 contains 15 residues. The CDR3 here is CASSFSSGIISEQFF. The CDR3 nucleotides read TGTGCCAGCAGCTTCTCCAGCGGGATTATCAGTGAGCAGTTCTTC.

This chain links TRBV6-5 with TRBJ1-2; 8 nucleotides agree with TRBD1. Per the germline V gene, CDR1 is MNHEY and CDR2 is SVGAGI. V was clipped by 0 bases and J by 8 bases; unmatched bases: 5. The CDR3 spans 14 residues. CDR3 loop: CASSYSPGQDGYTF. The CDR3 DNA reads as TGTGCCAGCAGTTACTCCCCGGGACAGGACGGCTACACCTTC.

J is TRBJ1-6 and V is TRBV19; no firm D call. This CDR3 is built from 14 residues. V lost 0 bases, J lost 8 bases, and 8 bases lay in between. CDR1 is LNHDA, CDR2 SQIVND, per germline (reference sequence). Here the CDR3 reads CASSIDGRDSPLHF. As DNA, the CDR3 is TGTGCCAGTAGTATAGACGGACGGGATTCACCCCTCCACTTT.